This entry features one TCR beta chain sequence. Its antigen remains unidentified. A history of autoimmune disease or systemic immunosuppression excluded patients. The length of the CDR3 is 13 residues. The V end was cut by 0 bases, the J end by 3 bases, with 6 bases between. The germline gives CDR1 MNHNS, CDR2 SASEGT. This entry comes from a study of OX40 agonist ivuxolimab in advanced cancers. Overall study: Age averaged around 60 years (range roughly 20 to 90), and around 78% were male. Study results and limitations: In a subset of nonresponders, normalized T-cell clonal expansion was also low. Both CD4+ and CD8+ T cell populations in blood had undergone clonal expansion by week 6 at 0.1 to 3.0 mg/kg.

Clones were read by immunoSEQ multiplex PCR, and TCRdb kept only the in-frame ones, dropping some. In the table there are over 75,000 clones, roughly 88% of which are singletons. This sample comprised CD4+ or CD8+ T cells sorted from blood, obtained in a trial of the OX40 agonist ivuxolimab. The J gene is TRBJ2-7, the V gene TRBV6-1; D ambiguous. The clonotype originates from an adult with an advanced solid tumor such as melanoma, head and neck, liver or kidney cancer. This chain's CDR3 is CASSEADFYEQYF. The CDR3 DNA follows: TGTGCCAGCAGTGAAGCAGATTTCTACGAGCAGTACTTC.